This record looks at one T cell receptor beta chain sequence and its context. This sample stems from a study of blood T cell repertoires in COVID-19. Study in general: Acute and convalescent COVID-19 samples came from the United States, Italy and Spain.

As processed by the authors: It was from reference gene primer amplification that nucleated cell counts were estimated. Profiled with immunoSEQ multiplex PCR; TCRdb holds only in-frame clones, not every one. The V and J calls and the clone size are those of that table, but D and trimming were determined from the DNA. The repertoire consists of 160,000 or so clones, with 80% to 90% occurring once and the leading ten covering 4%. The germline V gene encodes CDR1 SGHAT and CDR2 FQNNGV. Losses at the gene ends were 5 bases for V and 4 bases for J; bases not matched to a gene: 5. The CDR3 contains 14 residues.

The receptor's source is a woman aged 65 to 85 with acute or convalescent COVID-19. V usage is TRBV11-2 and J usage is TRBJ2-7; 10 positions match TRBD2. What was sequenced was peripheral blood. The CDR3 sequence is CASSPGLAFYEQYF. The CDR3 bases are TGTGCCAGCAGCCCGGGACTAGCGTTTTACGAGCAGTACTTC.